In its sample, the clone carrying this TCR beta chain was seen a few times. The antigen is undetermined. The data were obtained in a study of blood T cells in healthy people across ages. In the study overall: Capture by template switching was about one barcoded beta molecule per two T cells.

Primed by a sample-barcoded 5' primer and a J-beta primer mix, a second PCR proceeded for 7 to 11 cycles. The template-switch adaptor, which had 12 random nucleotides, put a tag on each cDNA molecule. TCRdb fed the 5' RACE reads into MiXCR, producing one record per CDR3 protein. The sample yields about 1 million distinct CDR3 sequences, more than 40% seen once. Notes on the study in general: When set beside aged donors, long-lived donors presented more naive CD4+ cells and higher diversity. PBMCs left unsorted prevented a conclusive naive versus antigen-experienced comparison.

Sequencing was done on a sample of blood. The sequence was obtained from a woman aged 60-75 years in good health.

The CDR3: CATSREIRRRYYGYTF. CDR3 nucleotides: TGTGCCACCAGCAGAGAAATCCGACGAAGATACTATGGCTACACCTTC. The chain is built from TRBV15 and TRBJ1-2; D gene ambiguous. V was shortened by 0 bases and J by 3 bases, with 14 bases between the two germline ends. Germline V CDR1 and CDR2: LNHNV, YYDKDF (reference sequence). The CDR3 contains 16 residues.